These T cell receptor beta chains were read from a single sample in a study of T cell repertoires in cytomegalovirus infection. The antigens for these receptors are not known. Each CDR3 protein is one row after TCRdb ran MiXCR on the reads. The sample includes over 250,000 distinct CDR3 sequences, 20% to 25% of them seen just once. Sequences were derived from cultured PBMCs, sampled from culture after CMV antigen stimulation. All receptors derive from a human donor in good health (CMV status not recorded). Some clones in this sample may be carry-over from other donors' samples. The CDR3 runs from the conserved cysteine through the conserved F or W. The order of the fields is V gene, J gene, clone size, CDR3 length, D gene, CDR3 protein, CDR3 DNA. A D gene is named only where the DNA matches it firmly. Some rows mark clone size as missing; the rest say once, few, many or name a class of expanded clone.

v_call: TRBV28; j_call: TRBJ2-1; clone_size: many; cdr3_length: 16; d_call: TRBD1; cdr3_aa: CASSFARGRSMDEQFF; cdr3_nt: TGTGCCAGCAGTTTCGCCAGGGGGCGATCCATGGATGAGCAGTTCTTC
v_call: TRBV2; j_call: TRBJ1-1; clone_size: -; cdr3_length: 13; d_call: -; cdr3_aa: CASGPGKNTEAFF; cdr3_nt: TGTGCCAGCGGTCCCGGCAAGAACACTGAAGCTTTCTTT
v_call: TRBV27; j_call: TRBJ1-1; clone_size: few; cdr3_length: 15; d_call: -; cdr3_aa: CASSSRLIWEGEAFF; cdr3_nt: TGTGCCAGCAGTTCAAGACTTATCTGGGAAGGTGAAGCTTTCTTT
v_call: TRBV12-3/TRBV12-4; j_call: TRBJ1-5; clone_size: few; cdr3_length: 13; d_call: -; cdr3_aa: CASSSESNQPQHF; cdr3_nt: TGTGCCAGCAGTTCGGAAAGCAATCAGCCCCAGCATTTT
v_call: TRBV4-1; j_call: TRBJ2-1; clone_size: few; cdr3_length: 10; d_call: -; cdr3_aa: CASANNEQFF; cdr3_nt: TGCGCCAGCGCCAACAATGAGCAGTTCTTC
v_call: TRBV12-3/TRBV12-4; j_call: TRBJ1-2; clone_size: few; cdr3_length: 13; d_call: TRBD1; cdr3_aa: CASSVGQAYGYTF; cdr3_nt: TGTGCCAGCAGCGTGGGACAGGCCTATGGCTACACCTTC
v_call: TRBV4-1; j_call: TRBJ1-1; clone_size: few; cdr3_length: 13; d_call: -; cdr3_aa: CASSQGLRDKAFF; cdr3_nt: TGCGCCAGCAGCCAAGGGTTGAGGGATAAAGCTTTCTTT
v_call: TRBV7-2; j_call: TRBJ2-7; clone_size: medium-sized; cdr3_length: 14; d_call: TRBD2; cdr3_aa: CASSLTSGTYEQYF; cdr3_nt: TGTGCCAGCAGCTTAACTAGCGGGACCTACGAGCAGTACTTC
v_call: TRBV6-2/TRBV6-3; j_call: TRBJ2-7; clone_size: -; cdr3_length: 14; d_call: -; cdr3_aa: CASTHGGSSYEQYF; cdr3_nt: TGTGCCAGCACCCATGGGGGGAGCTCCTACGAGCAGTACTTC
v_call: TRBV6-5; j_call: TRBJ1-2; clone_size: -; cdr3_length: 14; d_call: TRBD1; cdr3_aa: CASSRMSDREGYTF; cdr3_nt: TGTGCCAGCAGTCGGATGTCAGACAGGGAAGGCTACACCTTC
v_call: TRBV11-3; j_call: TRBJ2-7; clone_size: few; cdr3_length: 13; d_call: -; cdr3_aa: CASSLAPLGEQYF; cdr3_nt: TGTGCCAGCAGCTTAGCCCCCTTGGGAGAGCAGTACTTC
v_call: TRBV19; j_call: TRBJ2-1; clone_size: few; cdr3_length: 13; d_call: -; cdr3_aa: CASSSVAGGTEFF; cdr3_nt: -
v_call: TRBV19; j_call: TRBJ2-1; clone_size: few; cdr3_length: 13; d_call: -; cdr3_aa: CASSLPGALGQFF; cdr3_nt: TGTGCCAGTAGTCTCCCGGGGGCCCTGGGGCAGTTCTTC
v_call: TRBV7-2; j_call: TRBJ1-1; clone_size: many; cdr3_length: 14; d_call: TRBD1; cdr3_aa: CASSTTGRDTEAFF; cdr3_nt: TGTGCCAGCAGCACGACAGGGAGGGACACTGAAGCTTTCTTT
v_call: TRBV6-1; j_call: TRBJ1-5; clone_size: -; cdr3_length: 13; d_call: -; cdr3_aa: CASSEAWGQPQHF; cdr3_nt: TGTGCCAGCAGTGAAGCGTGGGGGCAGCCCCAGCATTTT
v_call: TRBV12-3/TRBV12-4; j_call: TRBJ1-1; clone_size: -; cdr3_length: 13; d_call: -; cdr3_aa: CASMTSWNTEAFF; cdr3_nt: TGTGCCAGCATGACGAGCTGGAACACTGAAGCTTTCTTT
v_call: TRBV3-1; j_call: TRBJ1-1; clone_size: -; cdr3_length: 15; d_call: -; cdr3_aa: CASSPELARNTEAFF; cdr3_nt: TGTGCCAGCAGCCCTGAGTTAGCCAGGAACACTGAAGCTTTCTTT
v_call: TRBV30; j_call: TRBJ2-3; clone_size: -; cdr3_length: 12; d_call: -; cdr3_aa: CALGPSEVTQYF; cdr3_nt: TGTGCTTTGGGCCCCTCGGAGGTTACGCAGTATTTT
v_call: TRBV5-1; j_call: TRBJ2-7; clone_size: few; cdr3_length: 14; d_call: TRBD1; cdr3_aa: CASSLVTGAYEQYF; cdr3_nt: TGCGCCAGCAGCTTGGTGACAGGGGCCTACGAGCAGTACTTC
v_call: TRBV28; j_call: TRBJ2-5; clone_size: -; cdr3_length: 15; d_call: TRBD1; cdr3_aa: CASVRTGAIQETQYF; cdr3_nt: TGTGCCAGCGTCCGGACAGGGGCCATCCAAGAGACCCAGTACTTC
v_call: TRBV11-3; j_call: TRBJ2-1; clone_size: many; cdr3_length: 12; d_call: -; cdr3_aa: CASSSWNNEQFF; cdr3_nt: TGTGCCAGCAGCTCGTGGAACAATGAGCAGTTCTTC
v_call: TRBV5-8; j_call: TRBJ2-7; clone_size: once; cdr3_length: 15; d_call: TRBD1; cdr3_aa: CASSDAGGSSYEQYF; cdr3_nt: TGTGCCAGCAGCGATGCAGGGGGTAGCTCCTACGAGCAGTACTTC
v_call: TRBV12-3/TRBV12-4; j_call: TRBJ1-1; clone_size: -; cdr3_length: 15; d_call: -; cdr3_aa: CASTDSRGANTEAFF; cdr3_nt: TGTGCCAGCACAGACTCAAGGGGCGCAAACACTGAAGCTTTCTTT
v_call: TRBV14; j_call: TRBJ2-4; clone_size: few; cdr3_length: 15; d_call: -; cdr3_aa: CASSLWTVAKNIQYF; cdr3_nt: TGTGCCAGCAGCCTTTGGACAGTAGCCAAAAACATTCAGTACTTC
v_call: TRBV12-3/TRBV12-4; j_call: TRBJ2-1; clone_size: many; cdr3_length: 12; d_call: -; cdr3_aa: CASSFTRHEQFF; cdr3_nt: TGTGCCAGCAGTTTTACTAGACATGAGCAGTTCTTC
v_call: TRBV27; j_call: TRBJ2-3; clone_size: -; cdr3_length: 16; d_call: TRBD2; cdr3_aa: CASSPGTSILSDTQYF; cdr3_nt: TGTGCCAGCAGTCCGGGGACTAGCATATTATCTGATACGCAGTATTTT
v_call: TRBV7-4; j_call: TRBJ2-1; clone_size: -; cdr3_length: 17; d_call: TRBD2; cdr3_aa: CASSLDLAGVIVNEQFF; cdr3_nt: TGTGCCAGCAGCTTAGACCTAGCGGGAGTGATCGTCAATGAGCAGTTCTTC
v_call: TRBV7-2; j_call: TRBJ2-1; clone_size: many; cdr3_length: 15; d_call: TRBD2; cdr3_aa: CASSLQLADYNEQFF; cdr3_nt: TGTGCCAGCAGCTTACAACTAGCGGATTACAATGAGCAGTTCTTC
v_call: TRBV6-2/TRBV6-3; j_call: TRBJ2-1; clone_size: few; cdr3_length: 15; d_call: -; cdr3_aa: CASSYGRRSYNEQFF; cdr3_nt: TGTGCCAGCAGTTACGGGAGGCGTAGCTACAATGAGCAGTTCTTC
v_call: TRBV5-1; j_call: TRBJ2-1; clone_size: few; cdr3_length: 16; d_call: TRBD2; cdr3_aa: CASSRSGEAAYNEQFF; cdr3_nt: TGCGCCAGCAGCCGTAGCGGGGAGGCGGCCTACAATGAGCAGTTCTTC
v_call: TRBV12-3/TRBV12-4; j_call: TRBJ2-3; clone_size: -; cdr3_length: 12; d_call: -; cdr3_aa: CASNSEGDTQYF; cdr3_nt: TGTGCCAGCAACTCAGAAGGAGATACGCAGTATTTT
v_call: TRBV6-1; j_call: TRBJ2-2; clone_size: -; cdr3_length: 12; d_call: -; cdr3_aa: CASSESTGELFF; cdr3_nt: TGTGCCAGCAGTGAAAGCACCGGGGAGCTGTTTTTT
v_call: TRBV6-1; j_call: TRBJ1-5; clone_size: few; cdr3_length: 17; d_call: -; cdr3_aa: CASSEALVGARGQPQHF; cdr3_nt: TGTGCCAGCAGTGAAGCCTTAGTGGGGGCGCGGGGGCAGCCCCAGCATTTT
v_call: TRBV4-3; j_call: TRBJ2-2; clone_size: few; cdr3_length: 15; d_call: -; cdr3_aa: CASSLERFDTGELFF; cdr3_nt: TGCGCCAGCAGCCTCGAACGCTTCGACACCGGGGAGCTGTTTTTT
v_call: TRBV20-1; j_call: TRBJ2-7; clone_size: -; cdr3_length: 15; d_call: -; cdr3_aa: CSARDPRQGRYEQYF; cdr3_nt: TGCAGTGCTAGAGATCCAAGGCAGGGGAGGTACGAGCAGTACTTC
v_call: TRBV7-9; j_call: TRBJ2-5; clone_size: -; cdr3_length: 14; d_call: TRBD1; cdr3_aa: CASSRTGGNDDQYF; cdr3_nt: TGTGCCAGCAGCCGGACAGGGGGTAACGACGACCAGTACTTC
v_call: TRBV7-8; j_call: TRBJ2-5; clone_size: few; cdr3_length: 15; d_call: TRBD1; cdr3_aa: CASSSGQASQETQYF; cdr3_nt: TGTGCCAGCAGCTCGGGACAGGCCAGCCAAGAGACCCAGTACTTC
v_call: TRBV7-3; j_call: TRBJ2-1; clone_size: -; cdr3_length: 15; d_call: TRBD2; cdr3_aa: CASSLRLASKNEQFF; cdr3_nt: TGTGCCAGCAGTTTACGACTAGCCAGTAAGAATGAGCAGTTCTTC
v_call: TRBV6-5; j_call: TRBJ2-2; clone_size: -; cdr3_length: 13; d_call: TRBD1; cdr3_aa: CASRDRRSGELFF; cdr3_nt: TGTGCCAGCAGGGACAGGCGGTCCGGGGAGCTGTTTTTT
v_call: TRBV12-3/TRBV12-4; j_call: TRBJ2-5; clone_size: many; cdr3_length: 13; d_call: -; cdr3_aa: CASRKPSEETQYF; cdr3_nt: TGTGCCAGCCGCAAGCCCAGCGAAGAGACCCAGTACTTC
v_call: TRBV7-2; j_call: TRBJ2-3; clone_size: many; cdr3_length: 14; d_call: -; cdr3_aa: CASSLAADTDTQYF; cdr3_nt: TGTGCCAGCAGCTTAGCGGCCGACACAGATACGCAGTATTTT
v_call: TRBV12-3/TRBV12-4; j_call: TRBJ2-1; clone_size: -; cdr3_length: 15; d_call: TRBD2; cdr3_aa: CASSLNSGAIGEQFF; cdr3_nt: TGTGCCAGCAGTTTAAATAGCGGGGCTATCGGTGAGCAGTTCTTC
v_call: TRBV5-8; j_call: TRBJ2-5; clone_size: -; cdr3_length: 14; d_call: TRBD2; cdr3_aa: CASGRSGVEETQYF; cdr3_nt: TGTGCCAGCGGACGTAGCGGGGTGGAAGAGACCCAGTACTTC
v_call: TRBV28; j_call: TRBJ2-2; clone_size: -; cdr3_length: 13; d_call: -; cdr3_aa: CASGGRNTGELFF; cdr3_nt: TGTGCCAGCGGAGGGCGGAACACCGGGGAGCTGTTTTTT
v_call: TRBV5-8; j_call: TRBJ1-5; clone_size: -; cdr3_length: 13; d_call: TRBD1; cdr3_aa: CASSDDRELRLGF; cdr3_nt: TGTGCCAGCAGCGACGACAGGGAACTGCGATTGGGTTTT
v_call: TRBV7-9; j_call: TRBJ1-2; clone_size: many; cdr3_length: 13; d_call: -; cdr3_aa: CASTTGVNYGYTF; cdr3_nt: TGTGCCAGCACCACAGGAGTCAACTATGGCTACACCTTC
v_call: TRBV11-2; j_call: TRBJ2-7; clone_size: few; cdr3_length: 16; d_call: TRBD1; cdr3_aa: CASSLDSKGANYEQYF; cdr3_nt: TGTGCCAGCAGCTTAGATTCCAAGGGGGCGAACTACGAGCAGTACTTC
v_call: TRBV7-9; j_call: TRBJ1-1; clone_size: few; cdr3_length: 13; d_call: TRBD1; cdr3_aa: CASSPWTGLEAFF; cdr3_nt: TGTGCCAGCAGCCCGTGGACAGGGCTTGAAGCTTTCTTT
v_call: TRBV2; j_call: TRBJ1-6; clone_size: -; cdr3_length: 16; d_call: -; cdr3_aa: CASSSQGPLIGSPLHF; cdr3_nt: TGTGCCAGCAGCTCTCAGGGTCCTCTGATAGGTTCACCCCTCCACTTT
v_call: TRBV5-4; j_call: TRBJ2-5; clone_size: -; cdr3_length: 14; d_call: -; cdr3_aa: CASSIGGGVETQYF; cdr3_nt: TGTGCCAGCAGTATAGGAGGAGGAGTAGAGACCCAGTACTTC
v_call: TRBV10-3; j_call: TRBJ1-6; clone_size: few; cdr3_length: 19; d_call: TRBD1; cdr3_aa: CAISDFFARTGGADSPLHF; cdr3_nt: TGTGCCATCAGTGATTTCTTCGCCCGGACAGGGGGCGCCGATTCACCCCTCCACTTT
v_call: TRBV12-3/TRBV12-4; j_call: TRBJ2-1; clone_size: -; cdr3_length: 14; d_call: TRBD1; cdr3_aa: CASSWGQAINEQFF; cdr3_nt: TGTGCCAGCAGTTGGGGACAGGCGATCAATGAGCAGTTCTTC
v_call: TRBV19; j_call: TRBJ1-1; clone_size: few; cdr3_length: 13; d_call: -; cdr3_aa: CASSILENTEAFF; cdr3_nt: TGTGCCAGTAGTATTCTTGAGAACACTGAAGCTTTCTTT
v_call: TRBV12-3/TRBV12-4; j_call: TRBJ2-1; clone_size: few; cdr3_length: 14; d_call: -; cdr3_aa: CASNLDGAYNEQFF; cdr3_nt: TGTGCCAGCAACCTGGACGGGGCCTACAATGAGCAGTTCTTC
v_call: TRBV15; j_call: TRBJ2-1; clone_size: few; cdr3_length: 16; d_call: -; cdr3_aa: CATRPQGGQAYNEQFF; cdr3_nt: TGTGCCACCAGGCCACAGGGCGGGCAGGCCTACAATGAGCAGTTCTTC